Listed below are T cell receptor beta chains from one sample, sequenced in a study of immune cell composition in non-small cell lung cancer. The data were produced by immunoSEQ multiplex PCR, yet TCRdb's version contains in-frame clones alone and is incomplete. The sample consists of some 7,000 clones, approximately 84% of them appearing once. The source material was non-adjacent lung tissue. The origin of the receptors is a human donor with non-small cell lung cancer. Each CDR3 is given with its conserved first and last residue. The order of the fields is D gene, V gene, J gene, clone size, CDR3 DNA, CDR3 protein. D genes are given only for firm matches. Only part of the rows carry a size: once, few, many, or a class if the clone is expanded.

>NA|TRBV30|TRBJ1-1|NA
TGTGCCTGGAAAGCGAACACTGAAGCTTTCTTT
CAWKANTEAFF
>TRBD1|TRBV14|TRBJ2-7|NA
TGTGCCAGCAGCCAAGGAATGGTGACAGGGAACTACGAGCAGTACTTC
CASSQGMVTGNYEQYF
>NA|TRBV6-5|TRBJ2-2|NA
TGTGCCACCCGACTGATTAGGGACACCGGGGAGCTGTTTTTT
CATRLIRDTGELFF
>NA|TRBV7-9|TRBJ2-3|few
TGTGCCAGCAGCTCTCAACGGCGTCCCGCAGATACGCAGTATTTT
CASSSQRRPADTQYF
>TRBD1|TRBV4-3|TRBJ2-3|NA
TGCGCCAGCAGCGCCCCTCGGACAGGGGAGTCCGCAGATACGCAGTATTTT
CASSAPRTGESADTQYF
>NA|TRBV2|TRBJ1-1|NA
TGTGCCAGCAGTTTTACCGGGATTAACACTGAAGCTTTCTTT
CASSFTGINTEAFF
>NA|TRBV7-2|TRBJ1-1|NA
TGTGCCAGCAGCTTAGATATCGGGGTTGAGGGAACTGAAGCTTTCTTT
CASSLDIGVEGTEAFF
>NA|TRBV6-6|TRBJ1-2|NA
TGTGCCAGCGGCGACGAGGATGGCTACACCTTC
CASGDEDGYTF
>TRBD1|TRBV4-2|TRBJ2-7|NA
TGTGCCAGCAGCCAAGACCCGGGACAGTCCTACGAGCAGTACTTC
CASSQDPGQSYEQYF
>TRBD1|TRBV30|TRBJ1-1|NA
TGTGCCTGGAATGGGGGACAGGTGAACACTGAAGCTTTCTTT
CAWNGGQVNTEAFF
>NA|TRBV11-2|TRBJ2-1|NA
TGTGCCAGCAGCGCTCGAACAGGGAACCTTTACAATGAGCAGTTCTTC
CASSARTGNLYNEQFF
>TRBD1|TRBV15|TRBJ2-5|NA
TGTGCCACCAGCAGGTACAGGGGCCAAGAGACCCAGTACTTC
CATSRYRGQETQYF
>TRBD1|TRBV7-9|TRBJ1-2|once
TGTGCCAGCAGCTGGGGGACAGCGGGCTACACCTTC
CASSWGTAGYTF
>TRBD2|TRBV9|TRBJ2-5|NA
TGTGCCAGCAGCGTAGAGGCTAGCGGGACCCAAGAGACCCAGTACTTC
CASSVEASGTQETQYF
>NA|TRBV13|TRBJ2-7|NA
TGTGCCAGCAGCTCCCCGGGACGGGGAACCTACGAGCAGTACTTC
CASSSPGRGTYEQYF
>TRBD2|TRBV28|TRBJ2-2|NA
TGTGCCAGCACACGGGGGGGAGGCACCGGGGAGCTGTTTTTT
CASTRGGGTGELFF
>TRBD1|TRBV5-6|TRBJ1-2|NA
TGTGCCAGCAGCTTCGGGACAGCTGGCTATGGCTACACCTTC
CASSFGTAGYGYTF
>NA|TRBV4-3|TRBJ1-2|NA
TGCGCCAGCAGCCAAGATCCAGGGGGCTACACCTTC
CASSQDPGGYTF
>NA|TRBV5-1|TRBJ2-7|NA
TGCGCCAGCAGCTTAACGGCTGAGCAGTACTTC
CASSLTAEQYF
>TRBD1|TRBV29-1|TRBJ1-2|NA
TGCAGCGCCGGCGGACAGGGGAACTATGGCTACACCTTC
CSAGGQGNYGYTF
>NA|TRBV7-3|TRBJ2-2|NA
TGTGCCAGCAGCTCCACCTCTAGCGCGAACACCGGGGAGCTGTTTTTT
CASSSTSSANTGELFF
>TRBD1|TRBV27|TRBJ1-2|NA
TGTGCCAGCAGTCGTGACAGGGGAGTTGGCTATGGCTACACCTTC
CASSRDRGVGYGYTF
>NA|TRBV10-3|TRBJ2-7|NA
TGTGCCATCAGAGGGGATTCCTACGAGCAGTACTTC
CAIRGDSYEQYF
>TRBD1|TRBV5-4|TRBJ2-3|NA
TGTGCCAGCAGCTTGGAACAGGGGTCCGATACGCAGTATTTT
CASSLEQGSDTQYF
>NA|TRBV19|TRBJ2-3|NA
TGTGCCAGTAGCCAGAGGGCATTTAGCACAGATACGCAGTATTTT
CASSQRAFSTDTQYF
>NA|TRBV4-2|TRBJ2-5|NA
TGTGCCAGCAGCCAGGGTCCTAGCGTTGGAGAGACCCAGTACTTC
CASSQGPSVGETQYF
>NA|TRBV7-3|TRBJ1-1|NA
TGTGCCAGCAGCTTAAATTCGGGGAACACTGAAGCTTTCTTT
CASSLNSGNTEAFF
>NA|TRBV5-4|TRBJ1-1|once
TGTGCCAGCAGCTTTGGAGGGACTGAAGCTTTCTTT
CASSFGGTEAFF
>NA|TRBV15|TRBJ1-5|NA
TGTGCCACCCAGGGAGACTTAAACAATCAGCCCCAGCATTTT
CATQGDLNNQPQHF
>NA|TRBV7-7|TRBJ2-7|NA
TGTGCTAGCAGCTTGGGGGCGGACGGGACCTACGAGCAGTACTTC
CASSLGADGTYEQYF
>NA|TRBV6-6|TRBJ2-7|NA
TGTGCCAGCAGTTTAATCCGGGGGCCAACCTACGAGCAGTACTTC
CASSLIRGPTYEQYF
>NA|TRBV19|TRBJ1-2|NA
TGTGCCAGTAGCCCCCAAGGTACGGCTAACTATGGCTACACCTTC
CASSPQGTANYGYTF
>TRBD1|TRBV6-4|TRBJ2-7|once
TGTGCCATCAGCGCTGACAGGGGGCAGATCTACGAGCAGTACTTC
CAISADRGQIYEQYF
>NA|TRBV7-8|TRBJ1-2|NA
TGTGCCAGCAGCTTAGAGGGTGCAGGCCTCGGGGGCTACACCTTC
CASSLEGAGLGGYTF
>TRBD1|TRBV4-1|TRBJ1-1|few
TGCGCCAGCAGCTCCGGGACAGGGGTTACCCATAGCAAAATGAACACTGAAGCTTTCTTT
CASSSGTGVTHSKMNTEAFF
>NA|TRBV28|TRBJ2-7|NA
TGTGCCAGCAGTTTCAACAGCCTCTCCTACGAGCAGTACTTC
CASSFNSLSYEQYF
>NA|TRBV5-1|TRBJ2-5|NA
TGCGCCAGCAGCATAGGGCCCGGTGGGGAGACCCAGTACTTC
CASSIGPGGETQYF